This TCR beta chain originates from a study of identical twins. Study-level findings and limits: The analysis was cross-sectional rather than longitudinal within donors. Twin-shared out-of-frame alpha sequences were enriched for low generation probability. Memory repertoires showed no such pattern, whereas abundant cord blood beta clonotypes carried fewer insertions. Recombination models fit unrelated individuals' TCR alpha sharing but underestimated twins'.

On this clonotype itself: Its antigen is currently unknown.

With V trimmed by 0 bases and J by 2 bases, 2 bases remained unmatched. Per germline, CDR1 SGHVS and CDR2 FNYEAQ. This CDR3 has 16 amino acids. In TCRdb, the 5' RACE reads were re-called with MiXCR into one record per CDR3 protein. The sample records 1.5 million to 2 million distinct CDR3 sequences, more than 30% being singletons. The chain recombines TRBV7-6 with TRBJ2-3, with 10 positions matching TRBD1. The source of this sequence is a newborn girl in good health. Sequenced sample: cord blood. The CDR3 region is CASSLAGQGVTDTQYF. The CDR3 DNA is TGTGCCAGCAGCTTAGCAGGACAGGGGGTCACAGATACGCAGTATTTT. The full variable domain, rest sourced from reference TRBV7-6 and TRBJ2-3, is GAGVSQSPRYKVTKRGQDVALRCDPISGHVSLYWYRQALGQGPEFLTYFNYEAQQDKSGLPNDRFSAERPEGSISTLTIQRTEQRDSAMYRCASSLAGQGVTDTQYFGPGTRLTVL.